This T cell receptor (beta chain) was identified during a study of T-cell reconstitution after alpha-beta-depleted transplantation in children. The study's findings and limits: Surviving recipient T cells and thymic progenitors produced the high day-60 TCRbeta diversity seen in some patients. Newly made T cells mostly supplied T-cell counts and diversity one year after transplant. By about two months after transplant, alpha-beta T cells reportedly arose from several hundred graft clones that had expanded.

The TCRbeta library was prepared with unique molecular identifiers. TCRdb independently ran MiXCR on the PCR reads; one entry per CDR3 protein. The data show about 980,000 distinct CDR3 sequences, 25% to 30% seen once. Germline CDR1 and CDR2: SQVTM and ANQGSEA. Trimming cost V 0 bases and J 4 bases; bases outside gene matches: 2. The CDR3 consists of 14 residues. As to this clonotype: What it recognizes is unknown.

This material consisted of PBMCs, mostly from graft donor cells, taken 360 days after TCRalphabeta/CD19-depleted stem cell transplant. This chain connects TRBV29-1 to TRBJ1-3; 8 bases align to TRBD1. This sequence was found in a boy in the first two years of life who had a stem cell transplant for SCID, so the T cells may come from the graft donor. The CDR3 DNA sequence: TGCAGCGTTGAAGATACAGGGGGGGGAAACACCATATATTTT. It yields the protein CSVEDTGGGNTIYF.